A selection of T cell receptor beta chains follows, all from one sample in a study of breast tumors, draining lymph nodes, adjacent tissues. TCRdb redid the calling of the multiplex PCR reads with MiXCR, one entry per CDR3 protein. The sample contains approximately 63,000 distinct CDR3 sequences, roughly 50% of which appear only once. The sequencing input was breast tumor tissue. The receptors here all came from a female donor with breast cancer. Some clones in this sample may be carry-over from other donors' samples. The conserved cysteine and the conserved F or W are not part of the CDR3 here. The order of the fields is V gene, CDR3 protein.

v_call: TRBV19; cdr3_aa: ASSMLGPSRELF
v_call: TRBV7-2; cdr3_aa: ASSSQGAPNEKLF
v_call: TRBV9; cdr3_aa: ASSVGWGEAYTQY
v_call: TRBV2; cdr3_aa: ASSEKVNQPQH
v_call: TRBV7-7; cdr3_aa: ASSLARGENSPLH
v_call: TRBV6-1; cdr3_aa: ASSGQLNNQPQH
v_call: TRBV7-2; cdr3_aa: ASSPRASGLPFTADTQY
v_call: TRBV24-1; cdr3_aa: ATGVAGAEGEQF
v_call: TRBV15; cdr3_aa: ATSRVGGVGGNSPLH
v_call: TRBV12-3/TRBV12-4; cdr3_aa: ASSEAGELF
v_call: TRBV5-5; cdr3_aa: ASSSGLAGGPNEQF
v_call: TRBV5-6; cdr3_aa: ASSLKGRTTHSPLH
v_call: TRBV9; cdr3_aa: ASSLTGGAGGYT
v_call: TRBV19; cdr3_aa: ASVGSQGAAYEKLF
v_call: TRBV7-2; cdr3_aa: ASSSYSDSGFYLCAWSRRDTIY
v_call: TRBV5-1; cdr3_aa: ASSLAAAGGETQY
v_call: TRBV29-1; cdr3_aa: SGLAGGYNEQY
v_call: TRBV7-2; cdr3_aa: ASTKTGIYTDTQY
v_call: TRBV9; cdr3_aa: ASSRELSSYEQY
v_call: TRBV30; cdr3_aa: AWRGGLATDTQY
v_call: TRBV5-6; cdr3_aa: ASSLGQPNEKLF
v_call: TRBV9; cdr3_aa: AGSGGEAYEQY
v_call: TRBV7-9; cdr3_aa: ASSFHSSGNTIY
v_call: TRBV2; cdr3_aa: ASSEGGIDNEQF
v_call: TRBV5-1; cdr3_aa: ASSRLAGAGYVGDTQY
v_call: TRBV9; cdr3_aa: ASLHGGGNT
v_call: TRBV6-1; cdr3_aa: ASSHSMGEGDQETQY
v_call: TRBV6-2/TRBV6-3; cdr3_aa: ASSSSSGRNEQF
v_call: TRBV6-6; cdr3_aa: ASSYSTGGNYGYT
v_call: TRBV7-2; cdr3_aa: ASSFGSKETQY
v_call: TRBV19; cdr3_aa: ASGMGRQGMNQPQH
v_call: TRBV2; cdr3_aa: ASSEYGTTYEQY
v_call: TRBV6-5; cdr3_aa: ASSRTGWDGYT
v_call: TRBV5-6; cdr3_aa: ASSSKAAGRYGYTIY
v_call: TRBV25-1; cdr3_aa: ASSAQGTTYNEQF
v_call: TRBV7-9; cdr3_aa: ASSLGPDVGELF
v_call: TRBV15; cdr3_aa: ATSMRRAPGYT
v_call: TRBV7-9; cdr3_aa: ASSLNGGEAF
v_call: TRBV2; cdr3_aa: ASSLIGTANEKLF
v_call: TRBV5-4; cdr3_aa: ASSQDSTGNTIY
v_call: TRBV29-1; cdr3_aa: SVVYYLGDYNEQF
v_call: TRBV2; cdr3_aa: ASCLTETQY
v_call: TRBV6-6; cdr3_aa: ASSTIRGPYNEQF
v_call: TRBV7-2; cdr3_aa: ASRPALSFVQETQY
v_call: TRBV15; cdr3_aa: ATSRVPSGEQF
v_call: TRBV29-1; cdr3_aa: SVVASGRRNEQF
v_call: TRBV24-1; cdr3_aa: ATSTRGTSGRRAYNEQP
v_call: TRBV6-2/TRBV6-3; cdr3_aa: ASSRQVLHYGYT
v_call: TRBV20-1; cdr3_aa: SARQGAVLSPLH
v_call: TRBV28; cdr3_aa: ASSVQGKAF
v_call: TRBV20-1; cdr3_aa: SARGQGREKLF
v_call: TRBV2; cdr3_aa: ASRGQYSPLH
v_call: TRBV10-3; cdr3_aa: AISDVSAATQY
v_call: TRBV7-6; cdr3_aa: ASSASGGPSNSYNEQF
v_call: TRBV12-3/TRBV12-4; cdr3_aa: ASSFYPGEFV
v_call: TRBV12-3/TRBV12-4; cdr3_aa: ASSFGTTTNEKLF
v_call: TRBV20-1; cdr3_aa: SASAPSEKLF
v_call: TRBV20-1; cdr3_aa: SAETGPNYNEQF
v_call: TRBV20-1; cdr3_aa: SATTPRNGSEQY
v_call: TRBV29-1; cdr3_aa: SVDRGDGDYGYT